This is a list of T cell receptor beta chains from one sample in a study of cytomegalovirus exposure and HLA in healthy donors. The data were produced by immunoSEQ multiplex PCR, yet TCRdb's version contains in-frame clones alone and is incomplete. The sample data list 60,000 to 100,000 clones. The sequencing input was PBMCs. These TCRs come from a man aged 25 to 40 in good health and CMV-seronegative. CDR3s include the opening cysteine and the closing phenylalanine or tryptophan.

CDR3	V	J
CASSYPRGGEQYF	TRBV7-9	TRBJ2-7
CASSSRTGFNEKLFF	TRBV9	TRBJ1-4
CASSLMGQGWFF	TRBV11-1	TRBJ2-1
CASSLKTGGEGYWGYTF	TRBV9	TRBJ1-2
CASSDPSGDSYEQYF	TRBV6-4	TRBJ2-7
CASSLRLEAYSGNTIYF	TRBV5-5	TRBJ1-3
CASSLPSGNYEQYF	TRBV5-4	TRBJ2-7
CATSRDEQGYEQYF	TRBV15	TRBJ2-7
CASRSPPGTGVSSEQYF	TRBV7-2	TRBJ2-7
CASSYSGGPNGYTF	TRBV6-6	TRBJ1-2
CASSLMMGANNEQFF	TRBV7-9	TRBJ2-1
CASGPLAGAYNEQFF	TRBV19	TRBJ2-1
CVSSPYARLILANYGYTF	TRBV18	TRBJ1-2